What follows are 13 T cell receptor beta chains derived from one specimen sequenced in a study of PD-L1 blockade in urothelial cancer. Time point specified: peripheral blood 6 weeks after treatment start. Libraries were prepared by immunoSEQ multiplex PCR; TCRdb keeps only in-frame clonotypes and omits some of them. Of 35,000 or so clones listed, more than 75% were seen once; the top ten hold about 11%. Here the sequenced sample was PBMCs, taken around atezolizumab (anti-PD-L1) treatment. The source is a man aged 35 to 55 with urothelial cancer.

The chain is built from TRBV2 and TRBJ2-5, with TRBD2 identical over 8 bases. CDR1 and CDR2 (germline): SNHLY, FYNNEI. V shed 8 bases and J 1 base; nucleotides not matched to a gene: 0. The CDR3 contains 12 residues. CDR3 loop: CASGTSQETQYF. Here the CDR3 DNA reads TGTGCCAGCGGGACTAGCCAAGAGACCCAGTACTTC.

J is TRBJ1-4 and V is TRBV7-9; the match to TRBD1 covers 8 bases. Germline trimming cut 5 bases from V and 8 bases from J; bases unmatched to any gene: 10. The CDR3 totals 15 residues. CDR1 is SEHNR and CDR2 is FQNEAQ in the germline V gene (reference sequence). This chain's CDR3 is CASSGQGNVGEKLFF. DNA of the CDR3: TGTGCCAGCAGCGGACAGGGTAACGTTGGAGAAAAACTGTTTTTT.

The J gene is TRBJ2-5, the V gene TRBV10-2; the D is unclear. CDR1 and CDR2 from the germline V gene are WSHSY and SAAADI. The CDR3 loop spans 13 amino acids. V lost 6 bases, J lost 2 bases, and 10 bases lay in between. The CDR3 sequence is CASRRNRQETQYF. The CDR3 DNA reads TGCGCCAGCAGGAGGAACCGGCAAGAGACCCAGTACTTC.

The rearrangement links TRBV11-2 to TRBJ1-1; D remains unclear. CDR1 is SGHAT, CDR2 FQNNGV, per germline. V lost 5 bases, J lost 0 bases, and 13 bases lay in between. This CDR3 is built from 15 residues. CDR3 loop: CASSLAPFVNTEAFF. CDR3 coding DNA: TGTGCCAGCAGCCTAGCCCCGTTCGTGAACACTGAAGCTTTCTTT.

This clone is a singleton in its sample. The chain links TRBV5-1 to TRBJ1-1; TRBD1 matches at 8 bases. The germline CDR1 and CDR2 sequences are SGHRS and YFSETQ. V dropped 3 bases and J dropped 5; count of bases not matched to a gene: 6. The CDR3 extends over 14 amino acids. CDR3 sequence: CASSSGGRGTEAFF. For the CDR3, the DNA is TGCGCCAGCAGCTCAGGGGGCCGGGGGACTGAAGCTTTCTTT.

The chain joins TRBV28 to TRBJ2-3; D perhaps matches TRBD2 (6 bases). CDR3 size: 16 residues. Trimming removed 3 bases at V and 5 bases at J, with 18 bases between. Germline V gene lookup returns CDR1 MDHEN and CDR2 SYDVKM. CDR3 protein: CASSFMREGGGDTQYF. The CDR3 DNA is TGTGCCAGCAGTTTCATGCGGGAAGGTGGGGGAGATACGCAGTATTTT.

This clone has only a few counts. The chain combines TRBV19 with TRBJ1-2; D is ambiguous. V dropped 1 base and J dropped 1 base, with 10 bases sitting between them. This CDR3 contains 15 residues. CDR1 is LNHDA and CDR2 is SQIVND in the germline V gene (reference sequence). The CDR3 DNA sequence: TGTGCCAGTAGTATAGTCGAGGGTGTTAACTATGGCTACACCTTC. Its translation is CASSIVEGVNYGYTF. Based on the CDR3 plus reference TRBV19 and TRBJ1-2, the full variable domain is DGGITQSPKYLFRKEGQNVTLSCEQNLNHDAMYWYRQDPGQGLRLIYYSQIVNDFQKGDIAEGYSVSREKKESFPLTVTSAQKNPTAFYLCASSIVEGVNYGYTFGSGTRLTVV.

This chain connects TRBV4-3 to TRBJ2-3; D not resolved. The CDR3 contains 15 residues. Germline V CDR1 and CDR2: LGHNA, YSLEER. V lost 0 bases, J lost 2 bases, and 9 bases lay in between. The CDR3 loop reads CASSQDLAYTDTQYF. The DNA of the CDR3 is TGCGCCAGCAGCCAAGATCTGGCTTACACAGATACGCAGTATTTT.

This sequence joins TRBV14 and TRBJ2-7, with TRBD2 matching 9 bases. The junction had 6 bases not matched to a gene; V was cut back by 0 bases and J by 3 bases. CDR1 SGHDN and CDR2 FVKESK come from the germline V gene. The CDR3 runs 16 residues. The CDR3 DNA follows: TGTGCCAGCAGCCAAGATCTGGGACTAGCCATCTACGAGCAGTACTTC. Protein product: CASSQDLGLAIYEQYF.

The CDR3 reads CASSLGAGKLFF. For the CDR3, the DNA is TGTGCCAGCAGCTTAGGGGCGGGAAAACTGTTTTTT. The V call is TRBV13, the J call TRBJ1-4; no reliable D call. This CDR3 has 12 amino acids. V dropped 0 bases and J dropped 10 bases, with 6 bases sitting between them. CDR1 and CDR2 from the germline V gene are PRHDT and FYEKMQ (reference sequence).

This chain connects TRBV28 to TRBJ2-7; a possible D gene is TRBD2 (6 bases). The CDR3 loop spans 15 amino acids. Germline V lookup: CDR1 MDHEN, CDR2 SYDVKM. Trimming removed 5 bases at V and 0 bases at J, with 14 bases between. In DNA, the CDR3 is TGTGCCAGCAGTGATCAACTGGGACTCTCCTACGAGCAGTACTTC. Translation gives CASSDQLGLSYEQYF.

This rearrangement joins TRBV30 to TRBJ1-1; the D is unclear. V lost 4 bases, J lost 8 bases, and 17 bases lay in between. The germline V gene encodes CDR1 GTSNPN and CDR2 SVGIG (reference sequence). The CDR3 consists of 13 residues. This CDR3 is CAWITVGRLEAFF. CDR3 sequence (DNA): TGTGCCTGGATTACGGTGGGGAGATTGGAAGCTTTCTTT.

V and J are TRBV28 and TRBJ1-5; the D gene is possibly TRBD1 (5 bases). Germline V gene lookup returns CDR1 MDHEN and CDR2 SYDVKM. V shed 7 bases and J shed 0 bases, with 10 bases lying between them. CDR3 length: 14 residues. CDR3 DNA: TGTGCCAGCACCCCGACAGATAGCAATCAGCCCCAGCATTTT. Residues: CASTPTDSNQPQHF.